The subject of this entry is one TCR beta chain. The antigen is undetermined. The sample comes from a study of T cell responses to AZD1222 COVID-19 vaccine. At the level of the study: Second doses were pooled across both intervals (about 4 or about 12 weeks).

The CDR3 is made up of 17 amino acids. J lost 6 bases, V lost 7 bases, and 10 bases had no gene match. Germline V gives CDR1 LGHDT, CDR2 YNNKEL (reference sequence). Overall study results and limits: At 160-218 and 743-854, vaccine-associated CD4 TCRs were dominant, and they spanned spike.

Profiling relied on immunoSEQ multiplex PCR, and the TCRdb table lists in-frame clones only, not all of them. The table records some 120,000 clones, roughly nine tenths of them present only once. The specimen comprised peripheral blood, sampled on day 0 of AZD1222 vaccination. The sequence derives from an adult in good health. The J gene is TRBJ2-3, the V gene TRBV3-1 (or the pseudogene TRBV3-2); 16 positions agree with TRBD2. CDR3 bases: TGTGCCAGCAAGGGGACTAGCGGGAGGGCGTCGTTTGATACGCAGTATTTT. Protein product: CASKGTSGRASFDTQYF.